These T cell receptor beta chains were read from a single sample in a study of neurological immune-mediated disorders. TCRdb fed the 5' RACE reads into MiXCR, producing one record per CDR3 protein. The sample includes roughly 48,000 distinct CDR3 sequences, around 14% of them seen just once. Sequences were obtained from PBMCs. The receptors were sampled from a male donor with HTLV-1-associated myelopathy (HAM/TSP). Both conserved end residues are part of each CDR3. D genes are given only for firm matches. Clone sizes are given selectively: once, few, many, or a class where the clone is expanded.

J | V | D | size | CDR3 | DNA
TRBJ1-1 | TRBV29-1 | TRBD1 | - | CSVYRGADTEAFF | TGCAGCGTTTACAGGGGAGCGGACACTGAAGCTTTCTTT
TRBJ2-1 | TRBV29-1 | TRBD2 | many | CSVVVGGINNEQFF | TGCAGCGTTGTGGTCGGGGGGATAAACAATGAGCAGTTCTTC
TRBJ2-5 | TRBV20-1 | - | many | CSASSGFRETQYF | TGCAGTGCTAGTTCAGGGTTTAGGGAGACCCAGTACTTC
TRBJ2-5 | TRBV5-6 | TRBD2 | many | CASSGTSGEEETQYF | TGTGCCAGCAGCGGGACTAGCGGGGAGGAGGAGACCCAGTACTTC
TRBJ1-6 | TRBV6-2/TRBV6-3 | - | few | CASSYKGGESPLHF | TGTGCCAGCAGTTACAAAGGGGGTGAGTCACCCCTCCACTTT
TRBJ2-7 | TRBV5-1 | - | - | CASSLQEWDEQYF | TGCGCCAGCAGCTTGCAGGAATGGGACGAGCAGTACTTC
TRBJ2-7 | TRBV5-1 | TRBD1 | many | CASSLAGTEIYEQYF | TGCGCCAGCAGCTTGGCCGGGACAGAAATCTACGAGCAGTACTTC
TRBJ2-1 | TRBV7-6 | TRBD2 | many | CASSTLPSGGLNEQFF | TGTGCCAGCAGCACCCTTCCCAGCGGGGGGCTTAATGAGCAGTTCTTC
TRBJ1-1 | TRBV5-1 | - | - | CASSQLGITAFF | TGCGCCAGCAGCCAGCTCGGGATCACAGCTTTCTTT
TRBJ2-6 | TRBV4-3 | - | many | CASSQEGGPSGANVLTF | TGCGCCAGCAGCCAAGAGGGAGGACCCTCTGGGGCCAACGTCCTGACTTTC
TRBJ1-2 | TRBV5-1 | - | many | CASKSRPGRDYGYTF | TGCGCCAGCAAATCTCGGCCAGGGCGCGACTATGGCTACACCTTC
TRBJ2-7 | TRBV25-1 | TRBD1 | many | CASSGKETGGIVVYSYEQYF | TGTGCCAGCAGTGGAAAGGAGACAGGGGGAATTGTGGTCTACTCCTACGAGCAGTACTTC
TRBJ2-1 | TRBV7-2 | TRBD2 | many | CASSSKRGGYNEQFF | TGTGCCAGCAGCTCAAAGCGGGGCGGGTACAATGAGCAGTTCTTC
TRBJ2-5 | TRBV7-2 | - | - | CDSSPQTGRDTQYF | TGTGACAGCAGCCCTCAGACAGGGAGGGATACCCAGTACTTC
TRBJ1-1 | TRBV5-1 | - | many | CASSLYGAGTEAFF | TGCGCCAGCAGCTTGTACGGGGCGGGCACTGAAGCTTTCTTT
TRBJ1-6 | TRBV20-1 | - | many | CSATIQGNSPLHF | TGCAGTGCTACGATACAGGGAAACTCACCCCTCCACTTT
TRBJ2-7 | TRBV9 | - | - | CASSANSAGASPGYEQYF | TGTGCCAGCAGCGCGAATAGCGCGGGGGCCTCGCCGGGGTACGAGCAGTACTTC
TRBJ1-5 | TRBV10-3 | TRBD1 | many | CAIRGTGGNQPQHF | TGTGCCATCAGAGGGACAGGGGGCAATCAGCCCCAGCATTTT
TRBJ2-3 | TRBV12-3/TRBV12-4 | - | many | CASSFSYTQYF | TGTGCCAGCAGTTTTTCATATACGCAGTATTTT
TRBJ1-3 | TRBV6-1 | TRBD1 | many | CASRKGGSSGNTIYF | TGTGCCAGCAGAAAAGGGGGCAGCTCTGGAAACACCATATATTTT
TRBJ1-6 | TRBV12-3/TRBV12-4 | TRBD1 | many | CASSLGTGNSPLHF | TGTGCCAGCAGTTTGGGGACAGGGAATTCACCCCTCCACTTT
TRBJ2-4 | TRBV7-2 | - | many | CASSLNKPKNIQYF | TGTGCCAGCAGCTTGAACAAACCCAAAAACATTCAGTACTTC
TRBJ2-5 | TRBV3-1 | - | medium-sized | CASSQGTGPQGTQYF | TGTGCCAGCAGCCAAGGAACGGGGCCCCAAGGGACCCAGTACTTC
TRBJ1-5 | TRBV20-1 | - | many | CSARDGRVGLYSNQPQHF | TGCAGTGCTAGAGATGGGAGGGTTGGACTATATAGCAATCAGCCCCAGCATTTT
TRBJ2-5 | TRBV10-3 | TRBD2 | many | CAISSTTSGQETQYF | TGTGCCATCAGTTCAACGACTAGCGGCCAAGAGACCCAGTACTTC
TRBJ2-1 | TRBV10-2 | - | many | CASAGDVDNEQFF | TGCGCCAGCGCAGGGGATGTGGACAATGAGCAGTTCTTC
TRBJ2-1 | TRBV20-1 | - | many | CSAREIGEYNEQFF | TGCAGTGCTAGAGAAATAGGCGAGTACAATGAGCAGTTCTTC
TRBJ1-2 | TRBV6-5 | - | many | CAIGENYGYTF | TGTGCCATAGGGGAAAACTATGGCTACACCTTC
TRBJ2-3 | TRBV6-5 | - | many | CASSYSTVSTDTQYF | TGTGCCAGCAGTTACTCGACGGTTTCCACAGATACGCAGTATTTT
TRBJ2-6 | TRBV21-1 | - | few | CASTQTGGEPGANVLTF | TGTGCCAGCACTCAGACAGGGGGAGAACCTGGGGCCAACGTCCTGACTTTC
TRBJ1-1 | TRBV29-1 | TRBD1 | many | CSVQGQPNTEAFF | TGCAGCGTTCAGGGACAGCCCAACACTGAAGCTTTCTTT
TRBJ2-3 | TRBV7-2 | - | many | CASNDPPTDTQYF | TGTGCCAGCAATGATCCGCCGACAGATACGCAGTATTTT
TRBJ2-1 | TRBV5-1 | TRBD2 | many | CASSTGAGGYNEQFF | TGCGCCAGCAGTACGGGAGCGGGGGGGTACAATGAGCAGTTCTTC
TRBJ1-3 | TRBV29-1 | TRBD1 | many | CSVKEGGSGNTIYF | TGCAGCGTTAAGGAAGGGGGCAGTGGAAACACCATATATTTT
TRBJ1-2 | TRBV12-3/TRBV12-4 | TRBD1 | many | CASSLNLADRVVGYTF | TGTGCCAGCAGTTTGAACCTCGCCGACAGGGTAGTTGGCTACACCTTC
TRBJ2-1 | TRBV5-6 | - | many | CASSISEHEQFF | TGTGCCAGCAGCATCAGCGAGCATGAGCAGTTCTTC
TRBJ1-6 | TRBV5-6 | - | many | CASSKRLQSSYNSPLHF | TGTGCCAGCAGTAAGCGGTTGCAAAGCTCCTATAATTCACCCCTCCACTTT
TRBJ2-5 | TRBV7-3 | - | many | CASSLGSGQETQYF | TGTGCCAGCAGCTTGGGTAGCGGACAAGAGACCCAGTACTTC
TRBJ1-5 | TRBV6-5 | TRBD1 | many | CASSYRDRGRIVNQPQHF | TGTGCCAGCAGTTACAGGGACAGGGGCCGCATTGTGAATCAGCCCCAGCATTTT